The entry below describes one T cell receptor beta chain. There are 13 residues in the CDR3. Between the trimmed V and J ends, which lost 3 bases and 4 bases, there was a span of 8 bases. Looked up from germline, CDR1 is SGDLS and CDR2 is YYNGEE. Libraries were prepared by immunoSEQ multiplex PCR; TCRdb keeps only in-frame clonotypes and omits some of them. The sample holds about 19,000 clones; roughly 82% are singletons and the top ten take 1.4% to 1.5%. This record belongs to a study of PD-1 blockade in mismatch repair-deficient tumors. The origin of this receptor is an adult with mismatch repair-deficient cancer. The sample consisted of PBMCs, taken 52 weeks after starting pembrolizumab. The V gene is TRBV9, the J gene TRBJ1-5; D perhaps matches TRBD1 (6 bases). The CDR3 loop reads CASSADRNQPQHF. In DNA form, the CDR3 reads TGTGCCAGCAGCGCGGACAGAAATCAGCCCCAGCATTTT.